This is a list of T cell receptor beta chains from one sample in a study of blood T cell repertoires in COVID-19. Generated by immunoSEQ multiplex PCR, the TCRdb table keeps only in-frame clones and is missing some. The sample lists over 100,000 clones, roughly 85% occurring once. The sequenced sample consisted of peripheral blood. The receptors originated from a man aged 35 to 55 with acute or convalescent COVID-19. CDR3s include the opening cysteine and the closing phenylalanine or tryptophan. D genes are given only for firm matches. The size entry is marked missing in some rows and otherwise reads once, few, many or a size class.

TRBV6-6	.	TRBJ2-1	.	TGTGCCAGCCTGGACTTCTCCTACAATGAGCAGTTCTTC	CASLDFSYNEQFF
TRBV11-2	.	TRBJ1-1	.	TGTGCCAGCAGCGGGAGGAGGGGAAGGACTGAAGCTTTCTTT	CASSGRRGRTEAFF
TRBV15	.	TRBJ2-7	.	TGTGCCACCAGCAGAGATATGACGGCACAGGGTGCCTACGAGCAGTACTTC	CATSRDMTAQGAYEQYF
TRBV5-4	.	TRBJ2-1	TRBD2	TGTGCCAGCAGCGGACCTAGCGGACACTCCTACAATGAGCAGTTCTTC	CASSGPSGHSYNEQFF
TRBV7-9	.	TRBJ2-5	TRBD2	TGTGCCAGCAGCATGACTAGCGGCCAAGAGACCCAGTACTTC	CASSMTSGQETQYF
TRBV28	.	TRBJ1-1	.	TGTGCCAGCAGCTTGAAGGGGTTTAAGGAAGCTTTCTTT	CASSLKGFKEAFF
TRBV6-1	few	TRBJ1-1	TRBD1	TGTGCCAGCAGTGAAGGATGGACAGGGGGCCGGAACACTGAAGCTTTCTTT	CASSEGWTGGRNTEAFF
TRBV7-9	.	TRBJ2-2	.	TGTGCCAGCAGCTCCTCCGGGACATCTAAGCTGTTTTTT	CASSSSGTSKLFF
TRBV7-3	.	TRBJ2-1	TRBD1	TGTGCCAGCAGCTCGGAGGGACAGGCGCCTTCCTATGAGCAGTTCTTC	CASSSEGQAPSYEQFF
TRBV2	.	TRBJ2-5	TRBD1	TGTGCCAGCAATACCAGGGGGCGCGGAGAGACCCAGTACTTC	CASNTRGRGETQYF
TRBV9	.	TRBJ2-2	.	TGTGCCAGCAGCGCAGGGTTCGGGTCCGGGGAGCTGTTTTTT	CASSAGFGSGELFF
TRBV9	few	TRBJ2-7	.	TGTGCCAGCGCCCCAGGGAAGAGGGGGGAGCAGTACTTC	CASAPGKRGEQYF
TRBV20-1	.	TRBJ2-2	.	TGCAGTGCTAGTTCGGTGAGGACAGAAAGGAACACCGGGGAGCTGTTTTTT	CSASSVRTERNTGELFF
TRBV6-6	.	TRBJ2-3	TRBD2	TGTGCCAGCAGCATCCGACGACTAGCTGCCGATACGCAGTATTTT	CASSIRRLAADTQYF
TRBV30	.	TRBJ2-5	.	TGTGCCTGGAGTCCCACAGGGTTTCGGGAGACCCAGTACTTC	CAWSPTGFRETQYF
TRBV7-2	few	TRBJ2-3	.	TGTGCCAGCAGCCCTTCGACAGATACGCAGTATTTT	CASSPSTDTQYF
TRBV6-1	.	TRBJ2-7	TRBD1	TGTGCCAGCAGTGAATACTTGGGGACAGGGAGCTCCTACGAGCAGTACTTC	CASSEYLGTGSSYEQYF
TRBV19	few	TRBJ1-1	.	TGTGCCAGTAGTGCGACCGGGGGTTCGAACACTGAAGCTTTCTTT	CASSATGGSNTEAFF
TRBV24-1	once	TRBJ1-2	.	TGTGCCACCAGTGATGGTTGGACTCGATATGGCTACACCTTC	CATSDGWTRYGYTF
TRBV9	.	TRBJ2-1	.	TGTGCCAGCAGTGGTAGCGGACCCTCCTACAATGAGCAGTTCTTC	CASSGSGPSYNEQFF
TRBV5-1	once	TRBJ2-7	.	TGCGCCAGCAGCTTGGGAGGGACCTACGAGCAGTACTTC	CASSLGGTYEQYF
TRBV29-1	.	TRBJ1-2	TRBD1	TGCAGCGACGACGACAGGGCGTATGGCTACACCTTC	CSDDDRAYGYTF
TRBV4-2	few	TRBJ1-6	.	TGTGCCAGCAGCCAAGATAGGGGGATCCCCCTCCACTTT	CASSQDRGIPLHF
TRBV29-1	.	TRBJ2-7	TRBD2	TGCAGCGTTGAAAAAGGGACTAGCGCTACCTACGAGCAGTACTTC	CSVEKGTSATYEQYF
TRBV11-2	.	TRBJ2-5	TRBD1	TGTGCCAGCAGCTTAGCAGGGGGACGTGGGATCGACCAGTACTTC	CASSLAGGRGIDQYF
TRBV5-1	.	TRBJ1-2	TRBD1	TGCGCCAGCAGCCGCGGGACAGTTAGTCCTAACTATGGCTACACCTTC	CASSRGTVSPNYGYTF
TRBV18	.	TRBJ2-5	.	TGTGCCAGCTCACCACCGGGGGCGCAAGAGACCCAGTACTTC	CASSPPGAQETQYF
TRBV28	.	TRBJ2-5	.	TGTGCCAGCAGCCTATCTCAAGAGACCCAGTACTTC	CASSLSQETQYF
TRBV7-2	.	TRBJ1-4	TRBD1	TGTGCCAGCAGCCCGACAGGGGCGGATGAAAAACTGTTTTTT	CASSPTGADEKLFF
TRBV24-1	once	TRBJ2-1	.	TGTGCCACCAGTGATTTGGACACGGTAGAGCAGTTCTTC	CATSDLDTVEQFF
TRBV19	.	TRBJ2-4	TRBD2	TGTGCCAGTAGTATAGACAGCGGGGGCCGGAGCAAAAACATTCAGTACTTC	CASSIDSGGRSKNIQYF
TRBV11-2	.	TRBJ2-7	.	TGTGCCAGCAGCTTAATCGGGATAAGGCACGAGCAGTACTTC	CASSLIGIRHEQYF
TRBV6-5	once	TRBJ1-5	TRBD1	TGTGCCAGCTTGGGACAGGCGGTTCAGCCCCAGCATTTT	CASLGQAVQPQHF
TRBV5-4	.	TRBJ2-2	TRBD2	TGTGCCAGCAGCTCCCGGGGGGGCCCTAGGGAGCTGTTTTTT	CASSSRGGPRELFF
TRBV5-1	few	TRBJ2-1	TRBD2	TGCGCCAGCAGTCTTAATCTAGCGGGGAGAAGGAATGAGCAGTTCTTC	CASSLNLAGRRNEQFF
TRBV7-9	.	TRBJ2-5	.	TGTGCCAGCAGCTTAGACCCGGGGGAGACCCAGTACTTC	CASSLDPGETQYF
TRBV29-1	.	TRBJ2-6	.	TGCAGCGTTGAATTTTTACCTCGGGACTCTGGGGCCAACGTCCTGACTTTC	CSVEFLPRDSGANVLTF
TRBV27	.	TRBJ2-7	.	TGTGCCAGCAGAAACGGGTATTACGAGCAGTACTTC	CASRNGYYEQYF
TRBV3-1/TRBV3-2	.	TRBJ2-3	.	TGTGCCAGCAGCCAAGGCAGGTTTTTCACAGATACGCAGTATTTT	CASSQGRFFTDTQYF
TRBV28	.	TRBJ2-2	.	TGTGCCAGCAGGACCCCGGGCACCGGGGAGCTGTTTTTT	CASRTPGTGELFF
TRBV10-2	.	TRBJ2-1	TRBD2	TGCGCCAGCAGGGGGATAGCGGGAGGTGGAGAGCAGTTCTTC	CASRGIAGGGEQFF
TRBV5-4	.	TRBJ2-3	.	TGTGCCAGCAGCTTTGGGACAACTAGCACAGATACGCAGTATTTT	CASSFGTTSTDTQYF
TRBV2	.	TRBJ1-2	.	TGTGCCAGCAGTGTGGGAGGGGAGGGTGGCTACACCTTC	CASSVGGEGGYTF
TRBV20-1	.	TRBJ2-1	.	TGCAGTGCTAGTCCTAGCTCCTACAATGAGCAGTTCTTC	CSASPSSYNEQFF
TRBV10-1	once	TRBJ2-7	TRBD2	TGCGCCAGCAGTCCTCCTGGGCGGGAGGGCCTCGACGAGCAGTACTTC	CASSPPGREGLDEQYF
TRBV7-9	.	TRBJ1-1	.	TGTGCCAGCAGCCCACAGGGTTACACTGAAGCTTTCTTT	CASSPQGYTEAFF
TRBV5-1	.	TRBJ1-4	.	TGCGCCAGCAGCTTGGGACAGAATAATGAAAAACTGTTTTTT	CASSLGQNNEKLFF
TRBV2	.	TRBJ2-1	TRBD2	TGTGCCAGTCAGACTAGCGGGAACTACAATGAGCAGTTCTTC	CASQTSGNYNEQFF
TRBV9	once	TRBJ1-2	TRBD1	TGTGCCAGCAGCCTAGGACAGGCGATGGAGGGCTACACCTTC	CASSLGQAMEGYTF
TRBV19	.	TRBJ1-5	.	TGTGCCAGTAGTTTCGGACAGAGTTTCAATCAGCCCCAGCATTTT	CASSFGQSFNQPQHF
TRBV28	.	TRBJ2-1	.	TGTGCCAGCAGTTTAGTAGTGCCCTCCTACAATGAGCAGTTCTTC	CASSLVVPSYNEQFF
TRBV15	.	TRBJ2-2	TRBD2	TGTGCCACCAGCAGAGCGGGCGGGGGGAACACCGGGGAGCTGTTTTTT	CATSRAGGGNTGELFF
TRBV30	.	TRBJ1-3	.	TGTGCCTGGAGTGGCCTACTCGGAAACACCATATATTTT	CAWSGLLGNTIYF
TRBV6-5	once	TRBJ2-7	.	TGTGCCAGCAGTTATCACAGGGTAGGGTTCTACGAGCAGTACTTC	CASSYHRVGFYEQYF
TRBV19	.	TRBJ1-5	.	TGTGCCAGTAGTATAGTCCCAGGGTTCAGCAATCAGCCCCAGCATTTT	CASSIVPGFSNQPQHF
TRBV25-1	.	TRBJ1-1	.	TGTGCCAGCAGTGACCTCCCCTCGGACACTGAAGCTTTCTTT	CASSDLPSDTEAFF
TRBV4-2	once	TRBJ1-1	.	TGTGCCAGCAGCCAAGAGGGGGGGGCTTTGAACACTGAAGCTTTCTTT	CASSQEGGALNTEAFF
TRBV29-1	.	TRBJ1-1	.	TGCAGCGTTTCTAAACCCGGGGGAGGGAGCACTGAAGCTTTCTTT	CSVSKPGGGSTEAFF
TRBV6-5	.	TRBJ1-3	TRBD1	TGTGCCAGCAGTTACTCGGGCCAGGGGGCTGGAAACACCATATATTTT	CASSYSGQGAGNTIYF
TRBV4-3	few	TRBJ1-4	TRBD1	TGCGCCAGCAGCCCCGGGACAGGAGAATCGAGGGGGCTGTTTTTT	CASSPGTGESRGLFF